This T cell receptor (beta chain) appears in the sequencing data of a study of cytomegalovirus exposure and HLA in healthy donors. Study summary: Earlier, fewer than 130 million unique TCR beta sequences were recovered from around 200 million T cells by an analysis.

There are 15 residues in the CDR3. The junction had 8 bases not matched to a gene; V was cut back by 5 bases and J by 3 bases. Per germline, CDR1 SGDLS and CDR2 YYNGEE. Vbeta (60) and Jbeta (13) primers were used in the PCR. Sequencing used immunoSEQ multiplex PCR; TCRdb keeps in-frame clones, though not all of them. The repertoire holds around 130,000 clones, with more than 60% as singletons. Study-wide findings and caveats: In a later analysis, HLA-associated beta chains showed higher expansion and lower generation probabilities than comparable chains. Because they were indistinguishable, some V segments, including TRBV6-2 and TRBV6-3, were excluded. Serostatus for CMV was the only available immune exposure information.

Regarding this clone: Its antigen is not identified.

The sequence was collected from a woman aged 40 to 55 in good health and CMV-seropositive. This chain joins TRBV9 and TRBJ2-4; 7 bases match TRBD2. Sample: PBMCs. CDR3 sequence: CASSHGEGSKNIQYF. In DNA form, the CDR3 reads TGTGCCAGCAGTCATGGGGAGGGGAGCAAAAACATTCAGTACTTC.